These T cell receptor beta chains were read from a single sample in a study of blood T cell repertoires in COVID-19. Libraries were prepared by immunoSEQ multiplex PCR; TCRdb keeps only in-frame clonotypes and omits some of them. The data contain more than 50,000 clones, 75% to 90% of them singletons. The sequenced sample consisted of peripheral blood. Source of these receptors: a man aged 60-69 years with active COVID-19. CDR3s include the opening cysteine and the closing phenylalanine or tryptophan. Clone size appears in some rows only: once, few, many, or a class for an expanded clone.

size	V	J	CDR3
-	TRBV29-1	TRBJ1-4	CSGGGADEKLFF
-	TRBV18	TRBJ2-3	CASSITGVWTDTQYF
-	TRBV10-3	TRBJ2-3	CAISEELAAFTDTQYF
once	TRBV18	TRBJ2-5	CASSPNRQETQYF
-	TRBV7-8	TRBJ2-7	CASSPRRTRPYEQYF
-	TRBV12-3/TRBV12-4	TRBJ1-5	CASSPNRNQPQHF
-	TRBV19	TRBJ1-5	CASTRLVGQGNQPQHF
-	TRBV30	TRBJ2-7	CAWSLWTSDYEQYF
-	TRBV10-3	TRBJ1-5	CAISATTDQPQHF
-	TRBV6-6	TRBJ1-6	CASSYAGNSPLHF
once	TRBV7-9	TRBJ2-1	CASTVGGGSYNEQFF
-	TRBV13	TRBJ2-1	CASSLRGSRWDNEQFF
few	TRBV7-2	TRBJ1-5	CASSSQGLFNQPQHF
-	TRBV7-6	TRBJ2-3	CASSLGAGENSDTQYF
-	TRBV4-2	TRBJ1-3	CASSQDLVPGRFGSGNTIYF
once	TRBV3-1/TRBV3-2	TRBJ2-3	CASSPRRAGGQDTQYF
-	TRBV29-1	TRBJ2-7	CSVGLAGGSKQYF
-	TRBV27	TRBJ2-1	CASSLTPTTSGFYNEQFF
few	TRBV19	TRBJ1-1	CASSKPGDPMNTEAFF
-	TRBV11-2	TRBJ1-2	CASSLAPGGNYGYTF
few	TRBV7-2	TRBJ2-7	CASSLPIWEGRNEQYF
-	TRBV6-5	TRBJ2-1	CATRTGTAYNEQFF
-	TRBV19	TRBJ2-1	CASTRTSGSSYNEQFF
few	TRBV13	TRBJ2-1	CASSQPVGLAISDEQFF
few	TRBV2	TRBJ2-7	CASSGGGSEQYF
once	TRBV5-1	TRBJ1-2	CASSATGFRGYTF
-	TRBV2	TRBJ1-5	CASRGGSRYSNQPQHF